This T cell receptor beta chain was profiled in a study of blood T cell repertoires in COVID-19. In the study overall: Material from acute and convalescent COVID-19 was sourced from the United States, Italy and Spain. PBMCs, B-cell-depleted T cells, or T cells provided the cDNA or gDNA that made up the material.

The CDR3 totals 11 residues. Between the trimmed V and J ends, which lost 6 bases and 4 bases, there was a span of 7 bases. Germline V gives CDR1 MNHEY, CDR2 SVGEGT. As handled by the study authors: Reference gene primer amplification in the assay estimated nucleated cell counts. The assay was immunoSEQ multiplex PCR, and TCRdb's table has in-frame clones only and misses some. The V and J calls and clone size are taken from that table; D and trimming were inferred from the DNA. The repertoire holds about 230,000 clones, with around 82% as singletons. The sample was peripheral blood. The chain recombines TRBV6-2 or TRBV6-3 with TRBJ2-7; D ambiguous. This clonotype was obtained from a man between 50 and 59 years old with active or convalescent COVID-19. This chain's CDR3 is CASSVPYEQYF. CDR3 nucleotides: TGTGCCAGCAGCGTCCCTTACGAGCAGTACTTC.